This TCR beta chain was identified during a study of long-term antiretroviral therapy in people with HIV (dated by TCRdb to 2021 to 2024). Study-level background: The earliest samples were collected about a decade before the 2015 WHO recommendation for immediate ART, when ART was typically delayed until CD4 counts fell. A retrospective serial study tested whether changes in peripheral blood TRB repertoire composition and diversity were associated with ART initiation and durable HIV suppression. From 30 adults with confirmed HIV infection, the cohort provided under 200 cryopreserved PBMC samples, gathered serially across a mean of roughly 6 years (range 1-12). Among the roughly 30 participants with HIV, ten to twelve were female. No cross-contamination during QIAcube processing turned up in test extractions that ran a monoclonal T-cell line alongside 33 polyclonal samples. General findings and caveats noted by the study authors: Because pre-ART samples had limited cell numbers, unsorted PBMC were profiled rather than sorted CD4+ and CD8+ T cells. Starting ART was linked to a significant rise in TRB diversity, yet even with long-term ART the diversity remained significantly lower than in transplant donor controls. Since PBMC availability was limited, sequencing covered only the TCR beta chain, with no alpha chain pairing. At every time point, the repertoire was dominated by expanded TRB clones first identified before ART initiation, although this dominance fluctuated and, in many PLHIV, declined after ART. Compared with controls, HIV repertoires had narrower CDR3 length ranges, and the network structure pointed to an antigen-experienced repertoire that shifted only slightly toward naive after ART. The samples were dated from the mid-2000s to the late 2010s, and the ART regimens that were used may be less effective than current ART regimens. Inferences about post-ART repertoire changes were limited because no data were available on ART adherence, viral resistance or therapy changes.

This clone came up a few times. The antigen this receptor binds is unknown. No base quality values were provided; no much bigger clone lies one nucleotide off. The immunoSEQ hsTCRB v3.0 assay was used at survey level resolution for TRB variable region sequencing. A depth of roughly 35,000-55,000 T-cell genomes per sample was targeted for TRB sequencing. An Illumina MiSeq with a v3 150-cycle kit was used to sequence the pooled TRB libraries. Turning to the authors' computational methods: Analysis of repertoires was carried out in R inside a reproducible Nextflow workflow spanning QC, data transformation and analysis. LymphoSeq2, an R package for exploring AIRR-Seq data, was used to implement custom analyses. A handful of samples yielding fewer than 5000 total TRB sequences were excluded, leaving over 150 analyzed HIV repertoires. Among the 188 retained HIV repertoires, 55 to 65 were collected before ART initiation and approximately 130 were collected after ART initiation. Repertoires were downsampled to 5000 TRB nucleotide sequences, with summary statistics averaged over 100 downsampling iterations. TRB sequences were retained for analysis only if CDR3 regions of at least seven amino acids were present. Two measures captured diversity: a Shannon entropy-derived clonality score and the Gini coefficient. Repertoire networks linked the top 5000 CDR3 amino acid sequences whenever two sequences differed by an edit distance of one. Antigen specificity groups and MHC restriction were predicted for TRB CDR3 amino acid sequences with GLIPH2. CDR3 amino acid sequences were matched against VDJdb and McPAS-TCR to flag known CMV, EBV, HIV or tissue antigen associations. Pre-ART, post-ART and control groups were compared with Wilcoxon signed-rank tests and Holm-Bonferroni correction. TCRdb stores this immuneACCESS table with in-frame sequences only. Part of the clones is absent; in the studies checked, under half of the shortfall reflects unresolved V genes, and no reason is known for the rest. Clone size and the V and J calls come from that table; the DNA yielded D and trimming. Here the sample has fewer than 40,000 clones; roughly three quarters occur a single time. The top ten hold approximately 7.6% of the sample.

Inclusion was restricted to participants for whom at least one PBMC sample before ART initiation and at least two post-ART samples were available. Treatment was received in the United States of America by all participants with HIV. Before DNA extraction, cryopreserved samples of about 0.95-11 million PBMC were thawed and washed. At the time of the earliest PBMC sample, participants with HIV were aged between about 23 and 54 years. PBMC samples were contributed by each participant from 1-4 timepoints before ART initiation and 2-8 timepoints after ART initiation, with a median of 7 samples. For every participant, serial HIV viral load, CD4+ T-cell count, ART history and demographic data were obtained. Using a Qiagen kit on a QIAcube, genomic DNA was extracted from unsorted PBMC, with samples processed in batches of 12. CDR1 and CDR2, looked up from the germline V gene, are MNHNS and SASEGT. The germline ends are 12 bases apart after V is trimmed by 6 bases and J by 3 bases. The CDR3 sequence holds 14 residues, the cysteine and phenylalanine included. Only the CDR3 part of the read is kept: 42 bases, read in frame from the first base.

The receptor's source is a woman aged 50 to 60 with HIV. The source was unsorted PBMCs, collected 3.1 years after starting antiretroviral therapy. Rearrangement joined TRBV6-1 to TRBJ1-5, with no confident D gene call. The nucleotide sequence is given as TGTGCCAGCAGGACCCTACAAATCAATCAGCCCCAGCATTTT. This translates into CASRTLQINQPQHF.